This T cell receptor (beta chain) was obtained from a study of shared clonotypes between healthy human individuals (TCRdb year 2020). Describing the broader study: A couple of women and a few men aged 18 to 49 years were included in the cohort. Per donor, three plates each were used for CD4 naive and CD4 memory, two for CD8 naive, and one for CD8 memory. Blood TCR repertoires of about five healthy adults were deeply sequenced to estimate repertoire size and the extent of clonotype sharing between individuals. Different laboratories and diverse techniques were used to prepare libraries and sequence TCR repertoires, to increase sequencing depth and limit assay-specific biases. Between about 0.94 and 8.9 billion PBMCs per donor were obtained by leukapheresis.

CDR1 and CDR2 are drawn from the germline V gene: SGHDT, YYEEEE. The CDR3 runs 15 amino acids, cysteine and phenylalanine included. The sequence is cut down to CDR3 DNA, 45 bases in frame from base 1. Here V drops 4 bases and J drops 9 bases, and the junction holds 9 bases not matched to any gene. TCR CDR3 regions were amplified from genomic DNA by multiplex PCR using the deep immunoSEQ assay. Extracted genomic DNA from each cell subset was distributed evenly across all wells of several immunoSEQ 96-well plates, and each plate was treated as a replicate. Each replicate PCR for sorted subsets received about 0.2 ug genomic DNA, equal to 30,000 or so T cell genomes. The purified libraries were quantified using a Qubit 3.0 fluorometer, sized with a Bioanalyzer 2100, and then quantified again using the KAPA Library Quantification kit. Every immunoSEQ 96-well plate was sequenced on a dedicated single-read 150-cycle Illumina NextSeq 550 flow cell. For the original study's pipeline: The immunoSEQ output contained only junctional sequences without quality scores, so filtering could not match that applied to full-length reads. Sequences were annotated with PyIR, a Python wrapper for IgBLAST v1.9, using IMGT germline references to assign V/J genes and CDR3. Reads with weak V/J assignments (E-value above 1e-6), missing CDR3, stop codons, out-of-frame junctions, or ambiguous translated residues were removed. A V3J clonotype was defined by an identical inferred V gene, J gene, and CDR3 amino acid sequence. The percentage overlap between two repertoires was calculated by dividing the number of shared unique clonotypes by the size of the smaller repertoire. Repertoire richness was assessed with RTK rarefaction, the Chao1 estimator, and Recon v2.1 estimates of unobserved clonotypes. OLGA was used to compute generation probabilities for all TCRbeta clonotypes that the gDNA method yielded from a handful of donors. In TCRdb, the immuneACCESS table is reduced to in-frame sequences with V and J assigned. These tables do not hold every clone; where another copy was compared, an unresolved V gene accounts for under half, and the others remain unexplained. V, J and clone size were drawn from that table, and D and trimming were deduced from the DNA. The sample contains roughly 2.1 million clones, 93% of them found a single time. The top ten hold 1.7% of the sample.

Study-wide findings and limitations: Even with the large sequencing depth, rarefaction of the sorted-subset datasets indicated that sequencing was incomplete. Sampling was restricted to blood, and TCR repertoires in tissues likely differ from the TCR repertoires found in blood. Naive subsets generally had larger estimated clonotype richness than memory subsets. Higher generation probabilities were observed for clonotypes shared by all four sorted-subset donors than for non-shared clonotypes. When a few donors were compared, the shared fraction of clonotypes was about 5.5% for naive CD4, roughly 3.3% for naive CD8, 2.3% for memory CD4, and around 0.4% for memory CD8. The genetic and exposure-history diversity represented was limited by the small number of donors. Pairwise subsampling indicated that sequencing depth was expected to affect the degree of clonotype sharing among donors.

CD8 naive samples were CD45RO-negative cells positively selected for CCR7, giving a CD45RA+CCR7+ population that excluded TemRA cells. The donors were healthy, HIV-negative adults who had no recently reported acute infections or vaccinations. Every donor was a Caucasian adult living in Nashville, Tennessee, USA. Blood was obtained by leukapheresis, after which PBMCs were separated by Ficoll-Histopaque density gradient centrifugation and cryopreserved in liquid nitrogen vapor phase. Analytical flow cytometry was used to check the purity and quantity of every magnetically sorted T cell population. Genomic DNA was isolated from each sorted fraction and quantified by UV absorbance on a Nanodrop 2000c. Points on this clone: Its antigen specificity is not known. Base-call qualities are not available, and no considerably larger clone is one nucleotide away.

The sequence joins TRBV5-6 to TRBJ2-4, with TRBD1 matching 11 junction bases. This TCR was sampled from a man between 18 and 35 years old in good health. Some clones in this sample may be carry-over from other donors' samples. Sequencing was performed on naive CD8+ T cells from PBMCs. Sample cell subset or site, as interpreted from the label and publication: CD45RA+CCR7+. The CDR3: CASSMGGTGGAIQYF. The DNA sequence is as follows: TGTGCCAGCAGCATGGGTGGGACAGGGGGGGCCATTCAGTACTTC.